Listed below are T cell receptor beta chains from one sample, sequenced in a study of shared clonotypes between healthy human individuals. Generated by immunoSEQ multiplex PCR, the TCRdb table keeps only in-frame clones and is missing some. The table has nearly 600,000 clones, around 95% seen once; the top ten hold 0.11%. The specimen was naive CD8+ T cells sorted from blood. The source of these receptors is a woman aged 25 to 39 in good health. The CDR3 runs from the conserved cysteine through the conserved F or W. A D gene is named only where the DNA matches it firmly. Only some rows state a clone size, as once, few, many or a class for expanded clones.

CDR3 DNA	CDR3 protein	J gene	V gene	D gene	clone size
TGCGCCAGCAGCCCGCAGGGTCTTAAGGTCCAAGAGACCCAGTACTTC	CASSPQGLKVQETQYF	TRBJ2-5	TRBV4-1	NA	NA
TGTGCCAGCAGCCTCCCGACAGGGGCTGGGGCCAACGTCCTGACTTTC	CASSLPTGAGANVLTF	TRBJ2-6	TRBV12-1	NA	NA
TGCGCCAGCAGTGAGTCAATCCCAGGGGCCTACGAGCAGTACTTC	CASSESIPGAYEQYF	TRBJ2-7	TRBV10-1	NA	NA
TGTGCCAGCAGAGTTTACGCGGGGGGCACAGATGCGCAGTATTTT	CASRVYAGGTDAQYF	TRBJ2-3	TRBV27	TRBD2	once
TGTGCCATCACCGACAGGGGATATGGCTACACCTTC	CAITDRGYGYTF	TRBJ1-2	TRBV10-3	TRBD1	NA
TGTGCCAGCAGCAAAGGCGGACGGGGGCCTAGCACAGATACGCAGTATTTT	CASSKGGRGPSTDTQYF	TRBJ2-3	TRBV21-1	NA	NA
TGTGCCAGCAGCCCCGGGACGTTGACCTACGAGCAGTACTTC	CASSPGTLTYEQYF	TRBJ2-7	TRBV9	NA	NA
TGTGCCAGCAGTGGTCTGTCGGGGGGCACAGATACGCAGTATTTT	CASSGLSGGTDTQYF	TRBJ2-3	TRBV27	NA	NA
TGTGCCAGCAGCTCGCCAGGACAGCAAGAGACCCAGTACTTC	CASSSPGQQETQYF	TRBJ2-5	TRBV7-9	NA	NA
TGCAGCGTTGAAGATCTAGCGGGAGGGTCGGATGAGCAGTTCTTC	CSVEDLAGGSDEQFF	TRBJ2-1	TRBV29-1	TRBD2	once
TGTGCCAGCAGGCTCTGGGACAGACAAGAGACCCAGTACTTC	CASRLWDRQETQYF	TRBJ2-5	TRBV5-4	TRBD1	NA
TGTGCCAGCAGCGGGAAGACAGACACTTCAACCGGGGAGCTGTTTTTT	CASSGKTDTSTGELFF	TRBJ2-2	TRBV9	NA	NA
TGTGCCAGCAGTACGGGGGCGAGCAATCAGCCCCAGCATTTT	CASSTGASNQPQHF	TRBJ1-5	TRBV27	NA	NA
TGTGCCAGCAGCCTTATTGACAGGGGGCGGGAGACCCAGTACTTC	CASSLIDRGRETQYF	TRBJ2-5	TRBV5-4	TRBD1	NA
TGTGCCAGCAGCCATCCGGGACAGGCAAAAGGGGGCTACACCTTC	CASSHPGQAKGGYTF	TRBJ1-2	TRBV14	TRBD1	NA
TGTGCCAGCAGCGGACAGCGCAAGCGGGCCGGGGAGCTGTTTTTT	CASSGQRKRAGELFF	TRBJ2-2	TRBV7-2	NA	NA
TGTGCCAGCCCGGGGGAGGGGGGCAGCACAGATACGCAGTATTTT	CASPGEGGSTDTQYF	TRBJ2-3	TRBV6-1	NA	NA
TGTGCCAGCAGTCCCTCGACCGTGAACACTGAAGCTTTCTTT	CASSPSTVNTEAFF	TRBJ1-1	TRBV2	NA	NA
TGCAGTGCTTCGCCGGACATTCAGTACTTC	CSASPDIQYF	TRBJ2-4	TRBV20-1	NA	NA
TGTGCCAGCAGCTTTTCGGGAGGAACCGGGGAGCTGTTTTTT	CASSFSGGTGELFF	TRBJ2-2	TRBV7-9	TRBD2	NA
TGTGCCAGCATAGGTCGGGGGGAGGAGAGCTCCTACGAGCAGTACTTC	CASIGRGEESSYEQYF	TRBJ2-7	TRBV28	TRBD2	NA
TGTGCCAGCACCTCCGGGGAGGGCTACGAGCAGTACTTC	CASTSGEGYEQYF	TRBJ2-7	TRBV28	TRBD2	NA
TGCAGCGTTGAGTTAGTCAATGAGCAGTTCTTC	CSVELVNEQFF	TRBJ2-1	TRBV29-1	NA	NA
TGTGCCAGCAGCTTTTCCGGGTCCTACGAGCAGTACTTC	CASSFSGSYEQYF	TRBJ2-7	TRBV7-6	NA	NA
TGTGCCAGCAGTTTCGAACTCTCCTACGAGCAGTACTTC	CASSFELSYEQYF	TRBJ2-7	TRBV28	NA	NA
TGTGCCAGCAGTTACTCAGGACAGGATACGCAGTATTTT	CASSYSGQDTQYF	TRBJ2-3	TRBV6-5	NA	NA
TGTGCCACCTTGGACAGGGAGCGCGAGCAGTACTTC	CATLDREREQYF	TRBJ2-7	TRBV7-9	TRBD1	NA
TGTGCCAGCAGTGGGACTAGCGGGGCGGTGGGCTACGAGCAGTACTTC	CASSGTSGAVGYEQYF	TRBJ2-7	TRBV27	TRBD2	NA
TGCGCCAGCAGCCAAGACCCGGGACAGTACTCCTACGAGCAGTACTTC	CASSQDPGQYSYEQYF	TRBJ2-7	TRBV4-1	TRBD1	NA
TGTGCCAGCAGCTCACACTACCCGCAACAGGGACCCACAGATACGCAGTATTTT	CASSSHYPQQGPTDTQYF	TRBJ2-3	TRBV5-6	NA	NA
TGTGCCAGCAGCCTACCTGAGGCCAAGCCGAACACTGAAGCTTTCTTT	CASSLPEAKPNTEAFF	TRBJ1-1	TRBV11-2	NA	NA
TGTGCCAGTAGGCTCGTTGGCTCTGGGGCCAACGTCCTGACTTTC	CASRLVGSGANVLTF	TRBJ2-6	TRBV19	NA	once
TGTGCCAGCAGTACCCAAGCGGGATCCACAGATACGCAGTATTTT	CASSTQAGSTDTQYF	TRBJ2-3	TRBV28	TRBD2	once
TGTGCCAGCAGCGCTGCGGGGGCCCAGTTAAGGGGCTACACCTTC	CASSAAGAQLRGYTF	TRBJ1-2	TRBV6-5	NA	once
TGTGCCAGCAGCCAAACTAGGGCGGGAAATATGAACACTGAAGCTTTCTTT	CASSQTRAGNMNTEAFF	TRBJ1-1	TRBV7-6	NA	NA
TGTGCCAGCAGTCGCGGCGGACCCAAAAATGAGCAGTTCTTC	CASSRGGPKNEQFF	TRBJ2-1	TRBV27	NA	NA
TGTGCCAGCAGCTTAATGTTGGGGGTCAACACTGAAGCTTTCTTT	CASSLMLGVNTEAFF	TRBJ1-1	TRBV7-9	NA	NA
TGCGCCAGCAGCCAGGAACCCATCCCCTACGAGCAGTACTTC	CASSQEPIPYEQYF	TRBJ2-7	TRBV4-1	NA	NA
TGCGCCAGCAGCCAAGCGACAGGGGCCCTCGAGCAGTACTTC	CASSQATGALEQYF	TRBJ2-7	TRBV4-1	TRBD1	NA
TGCAGCGTTGAAGAGTGGGGGTATGAGCAGTTCTTC	CSVEEWGYEQFF	TRBJ2-1	TRBV29-1	NA	NA
TGTGCCAGCAGTTTAGGGACAGGGAATCAGCCCCAGCATTTT	CASSLGTGNQPQHF	TRBJ1-5	TRBV27	TRBD1	NA
TGCAGCGCTATGACAGGGGGTACCGGGGAGCTGTTTTTT	CSAMTGGTGELFF	TRBJ2-2	TRBV29-1	TRBD1	NA
TGTGCCAGCAGCTTAGTCGGGTACCTATCCGACTCCGAGCAGTTCTTC	CASSLVGYLSDSEQFF	TRBJ2-1	TRBV7-9	NA	NA
TGCAGCTCCCTAAGTGGGGGAGGACCACAAGAGACCCAGTACTTC	CSSLSGGGPQETQYF	TRBJ2-5	TRBV29-1	NA	NA
TGCGCCAGCAGTGAGAGCTCCTACAATGAGCAGTTCTTC	CASSESSYNEQFF	TRBJ2-1	TRBV10-1	NA	NA
TGCGCCAGCCAGACTAGCGGTGGGACCGGGGAGCTGTTTTTT	CASQTSGGTGELFF	TRBJ2-2	TRBV5-1	TRBD2	NA
TGTGCCTGGAGTGTTGGGGTCGGGTACGAGCAGTACTTC	CAWSVGVGYEQYF	TRBJ2-7	TRBV30	NA	NA
TGTGCCAGCAGGAAAGGACAGGGGGGCCACGAGCAGTACTTC	CASRKGQGGHEQYF	TRBJ2-7	TRBV6-1	TRBD1	NA
TGTGCCAGCAGTATGGGGTCCACTGAAGCTTTCTTT	CASSMGSTEAFF	TRBJ1-1	TRBV28	NA	NA
TGCAGCTTTCGACAGAAGAACACCGGGGAGCTGTTTTTT	CSFRQKNTGELFF	TRBJ2-2	TRBV29-1	NA	NA
TGTGCCAGCAGTGACCGGGACTCGACCGCTAGCACAGATACGCAGTATTTT	CASSDRDSTASTDTQYF	TRBJ2-3	TRBV2	NA	NA
TGTGCCAGCAGCCTTGGGGGAAACACTGAAGCTTTCTTT	CASSLGGNTEAFF	TRBJ1-1	TRBV4-2	NA	NA
TGTGCCAGCAGACTCTACAATGAGCAGTTCTTC	CASRLYNEQFF	TRBJ2-1	TRBV7-8	NA	NA
TGTGCCAGCAGTCCTCACAGGGGAGAGACCCAGTACTTC	CASSPHRGETQYF	TRBJ2-5	TRBV28	TRBD1	NA
TGTGCCAGCAGCTCGGCGGGCCCCCACTACGAGCAGTACTTC	CASSSAGPHYEQYF	TRBJ2-7	TRBV7-6	NA	NA
TGTGCCTGCGTTGGGACCGACACTGCCGAGCAGTACTTC	CACVGTDTAEQYF	TRBJ2-7	TRBV30	NA	NA
TGTGCCAGCAGCCCAAATGGCGGGGGTAGCTATGGCTACACCTTC	CASSPNGGGSYGYTF	TRBJ1-2	TRBV9	NA	NA
TGCGCCAGCAGCTTATTCTCCAGCGACGAGCAGTACTTC	CASSLFSSDEQYF	TRBJ2-7	TRBV5-1	NA	NA
TGTGCCAGCAGCTTAGGACCAACCTACGAGCAGTACTTC	CASSLGPTYEQYF	TRBJ2-7	TRBV13	NA	NA
TGCGCCAGCAGCTTGGCCGGGACAGACCCCTACGAGCAGTACTTC	CASSLAGTDPYEQYF	TRBJ2-7	TRBV5-1	TRBD1	NA